The 22 T cell receptor beta chains below come from one sample, sequenced in a study of blood T cell repertoires in COVID-19. Measured with immunoSEQ multiplex PCR; TCRdb has only the in-frame clones, and not every one. The sample has roughly 15,000 clones, roughly 89% seen once. What was sequenced was peripheral blood. These receptors originate from a woman of 80 years or more with COVID-19, enrolled during active disease.

This sequence joins TRBV5-1 and TRBJ2-2, with a tentative D call TRBD2 (6 bases). Looked up from germline, CDR1 is SGHRS and CDR2 is YFSETQ. The CDR3 consists of 15 residues. The V and J ends lost 3 bases and 0 bases respectively, with 9 bases between them. CDR3: CASSWGTSNTGELFF. The CDR3 DNA sequence: TGCGCCAGCAGCTGGGGGACTTCGAACACCGGGGAGCTGTTTTTT.

The rearrangement uses TRBV5-6 and TRBJ1-5, with D hard to call. This CDR3 contains 14 residues. V lost 0 bases, J lost 2 bases, and 6 bases lay in between. CDR1 is SGHDT and CDR2 is YYEEEE in the germline V gene. The CDR3 DNA is TGTGCCAGCAGCTTGGCCGGAGGCAATCAGCCCCAGCATTTT. This codes for CASSLAGGNQPQHF. Filled out from reference TRBV5-6 and TRBJ1-5, the complete variable domain reads DAGVTQSPTHLIKTRGQQVTLRCSPKSGHDTVSWYQQALGQGPQFIFQYYEEEERQRGNFPDRFSGHQFPNYSSELNVNALLLGDSALYLCASSLAGGNQPQHFGDGTRLSIL.

The DNA of the CDR3 is TGTGCCAGCTCACCTTCCGCGGACAGAAACTATGGCTACACCTTC. It translates to CASSPSADRNYGYTF. The gene calls are TRBV18 and TRBJ1-2, with a tentative D call TRBD1 (6 bases). In germline, CDR1 is KGHSH, CDR2 LQKENI. CDR3 size: 15 residues. V was pared by 3 bases and J by 2 bases, with 13 bases between.

The chain has TRBV28 and TRBJ1-5, with D perhaps matching TRBD1 (5 bases). V shed 5 bases and J shed 4 bases, with 18 bases lying between them. This CDR3 spans 16 amino acids. Germline values: CDR1 MDHEN, CDR2 SYDVKM. The CDR3 region has the DNA TGTGCCAGCAGTCCATACGACGGGGGAGGGAATCAGCCCCAGCATTTT. Translation: CASSPYDGGGNQPQHF.

V and J are TRBV20-1 and TRBJ2-1, with TRBD2 matching over 8 bases. Per germline, CDR1 DFQATT and CDR2 SNEGSKA (reference sequence). The CDR3 spans 16 residues. V lost 3 bases, J lost 0 bases, and 7 bases stayed unmatched. In nucleotides, the CDR3 is TGCAGTGCTAGTCATAGCGGGGCGAGCTCCTACAATGAGCAGTTCTTC. Its protein product is CSASHSGASSYNEQFF.

The chain joins TRBV7-3 to TRBJ2-1; D is undetermined. The CDR3 length is 14 residues. In germline, CDR1 is SGHTA, CDR2 FQGTGA. Deletions cut 4 bases from V and 1 base from J, with 8 bases between. CDR3 loop: CASSSTGSYNEQFF. CDR3 DNA sequence: TGTGCCAGCAGCTCGACTGGGTCCTACAATGAGCAGTTCTTC.

The chain couples TRBV3-1 (or the pseudogene TRBV3-2) to TRBJ2-7; TRBD2 matches 7 bases. The CDR3 spans 16 residues. The ends lost 6 bases at V and 0 bases at J; junction bases unmatched: 11. Germline V gene lookup returns CDR1 LGHDT and CDR2 YNNKEL (reference sequence). The CDR3 is CASSLLGGGSSYEQYF. The CDR3 DNA reads TGTGCCAGCAGTCTCCTGGGGGGGGGAAGCTCCTACGAGCAGTACTTC.

This rearrangement joins TRBV5-1 to TRBJ2-5; 9 nucleotides match TRBD1. This CDR3 region has 14 residues. The ends lost 4 bases at V and 3 bases at J; junction bases unmatched: 4. CDR1 SGHRS and CDR2 YFSETQ come from the germline V gene. In DNA, the CDR3 is TGCGCCAGCAGCCAACGACAGGGGGAAGAGACCCAGTACTTC. As protein: CASSQRQGEETQYF. Using reference TRBV5-1 and TRBJ2-5 for the parts outside the CDR3, the full variable domain is KAGVTQTPRYLIKTRGQQVTLSCSPISGHRSVSWYQQTPGQGLQFLFEYFSETQRNKGNFPGRFSGRQFSNSRSEMNVSTLELGDSALYLCASSQRQGEETQYFGPGTRLLVL.

V usage is TRBV19 and J usage is TRBJ1-1, with D possibly being TRBD1 (5 bases). With 5 bases removed from V and 10 bases from J, the gap between germline ends came to 23 bases. Looked up from germline, CDR1 is LNHDA and CDR2 is SQIVND (reference sequence). The CDR3 has 15 residues. The CDR3 protein is CASSAGRGRARGAFF. CDR3 coding DNA: TGTGCCAGTAGTGCCGGGCGGGGGAGAGCCCGGGGAGCTTTCTTT.

This clone has only one observation. The rearrangement links TRBV6-5 to TRBJ1-2, with TRBD1 as a possible D gene (6 bases). This CDR3 is built from 12 residues. Germline assignment: CDR1 MNHEY and CDR2 SVGAGI. Trimming removed 0 bases from V and 8 bases from J, with 7 bases in between. The CDR3 loop reads CASSYSQGGYTF. The DNA of the CDR3 is TGTGCCAGCAGTTACTCGCAGGGGGGCTACACCTTC.

The chain joins TRBV6-5 to TRBJ2-1; 9 nucleotides align to TRBD1. CDR1 and CDR2 from the germline V gene are MNHEY and SVGAGI. The CDR3 extends over 13 amino acids. Trimming took 6 bases from V and 5 from J; bases not matched to a gene: 2. CDR3 bases: TGTGCCAGCAGGGACAGGGGCGACAATGAGCAGTTCTTC. It yields the protein CASRDRGDNEQFF.

The genes are TRBV5-1 and TRBJ2-2; 10 bases fit TRBD1. The germline V gene has CDR1 SGHRS and CDR2 YFSETQ. This CDR3 region has 18 residues. V shed 4 bases, J shed 4 bases, and the junction held 13 bases outside the gene matches. CDR3 loop: CASSLSTGGRSGTGELFF. In DNA form, the CDR3 reads TGCGCCAGCAGCCTCTCGACAGGGGGCAGGTCGGGCACCGGGGAGCTGTTTTTT. The whole variable domain, remainder taken from reference TRBV5-1 and TRBJ2-2, is KAGVTQTPRYLIKTRGQQVTLSCSPISGHRSVSWYQQTPGQGLQFLFEYFSETQRNKGNFPGRFSGRQFSNSRSEMNVSTLELGDSALYLCASSLSTGGRSGTGELFFGEGSRLTVL.

The chain is built from TRBV27 and TRBJ1-4; no firm D call. V was pared by 4 bases and J by 4 bases, with 16 bases between. This CDR3 spans 16 amino acids. Per the germline V gene, CDR1 is MNHEY and CDR2 is SMNVEV (reference sequence). The CDR3 spells CASSSPSRQDNEKLFF. The CDR3 DNA follows: TGTGCCAGCAGTTCCCCTAGCCGTCAAGATAATGAAAAACTGTTTTTT. The whole variable domain, filled in from reference TRBV27 and TRBJ1-4, reads EAQVTQNPRYLITVTGKKLTVTCSQNMNHEYMSWYRQDPGLGLRQIYYSMNVEVTDKGDVPEGYKVSRKEKRNFPLILESPSPNQTSLYFCASSSPSRQDNEKLFFGSGTQLSVL.

J is TRBJ2-1 and V is TRBV11-2, with 8 bases identical to TRBD2. CDR1 is SGHAT, CDR2 FQNNGV, per germline. J was trimmed by 8 bases and V by 1 base; bases with no gene match: 7. This CDR3 has 15 residues. The CDR3 loop reads CASSLGSGTLDEQFF. CDR3 in DNA: TGTGCCAGCAGCTTAGGTAGCGGGACCCTCGATGAGCAGTTCTTC.

J is TRBJ2-5 and V is TRBV29-1, with D perhaps matching TRBD1 (6 bases). The CDR3 is made up of 11 amino acids. The V and J ends lost 4 bases and 7 bases respectively, with 10 bases between them. CDR1 and CDR2 from the germline V gene are SQVTM and ANQGSEA. CDR3 sequence reads: CSVGQGRTQYF. Written as DNA, the CDR3 is TGCAGCGTTGGGCAGGGGAGGACCCAGTACTTC.

The chain carries TRBV18 and TRBJ2-5; 8 bases line up with TRBD1. Germline CDR1 reads KGHSH; CDR2 reads LQKENI. The CDR3 totals 15 residues. The V segment lost 6 bases and the J segment 5 bases; nucleotides outside the gene matches: 11. This CDR3 reads CASSYGTGLRETQYF. The DNA for the CDR3 is TGTGCCAGCTCCTACGGGACAGGCCTTAGGGAGACCCAGTACTTC.

The V gene is TRBV5-1, the J gene TRBJ2-2; 8 bases match TRBD1. This CDR3 is built from 17 residues. Germline V gene data show CDR1 as SGHRS and CDR2 as YFSETQ. V shed 5 bases and J 7 bases; nucleotides not matched to a gene: 16. The CDR3: CASRTVPRTGIIGELFF. CDR3 coding DNA: TGCGCCAGCAGAACTGTCCCCCGGACAGGGATTATCGGGGAGCTGTTTTTT.

The V gene is TRBV19, the J gene TRBJ2-7; 9 bases align to TRBD1. The germline gives CDR1 LNHDA, CDR2 SQIVND (reference sequence). The V segment lost 4 bases and the J segment 7 bases; nucleotides outside the gene matches: 14. CDR3 size: 16 residues. This chain's CDR3 is CASSKLPSLQGAEQYF. The CDR3 DNA reads as TGTGCCAGTAGTAAGCTTCCGTCCCTACAGGGGGCGGAGCAGTACTTC.

The chain is built from TRBV5-1 and TRBJ2-1, with 9 nucleotides matching TRBD2. This CDR3 region has 15 residues. Looked up from germline, CDR1 is SGHRS and CDR2 is YFSETQ. Germline trimming cut 0 bases from V and 6 bases from J; bases unmatched to any gene: 4. The CDR3 region has the DNA TGCGCCAGCAGCTTGGCAGCGGGAGGTCCCAATGAGCAGTTCTTC. This encodes CASSLAAGGPNEQFF.

The chain links TRBV4-1 to TRBJ2-7; the match to TRBD1 covers 7 bases. Unmatched junction bases numbered 17, after V lost 2 bases and J lost 4 bases. The CDR3 spans 18 residues. CDR1 and CDR2 from the germline V gene are MGHRA and YSYEKL. DNA of the CDR3: TGCGCCAGCAGCCAATTTCCCGGGACAGCTATCCGAGAGTACGAGCAGTACTTC. It codes for CASSQFPGTAIREYEQYF.

The chain links TRBV4-2 to TRBJ2-7; D is perhaps TRBD2 (7 bases). The ends were cut back, 1 base at V and 7 bases at J, with 17 bases in the middle. This CDR3 contains 15 residues. Germline V gene lookup returns CDR1 LGHNA and CDR2 YNFKEQ. As DNA, the CDR3 is TGTGCCAGCAGCCAAGTCCTTGGAGGGGGGGGTGAGCAGTACTTC. As protein: CASSQVLGGGGEQYF.

This rearrangement joins TRBV5-8 to TRBJ2-5; D call uncertain. The germline CDR1 and CDR2 sequences are SGHTS and YDEGEE. Trimming stripped 2 bases from V and 5 bases from J, with 4 bases between. The CDR3 consists of 11 residues. Here the CDR3 reads CASSFGETQYF. The DNA for the CDR3 is TGTGCCAGCAGCTTCGGGGAGACCCAGTACTTC.